This T cell receptor beta chain was obtained from a study of blood T cell repertoires in COVID-19. Whole-study context: Sites in the United States, Italy and Spain provided acute and convalescent COVID-19 samples.

The CDR3 contains 16 residues. Trimming left V 6 bases short and J 3 bases short, with 19 bases between. Per the germline V gene, CDR1 is KGHSH and CDR2 is LQKENI. Data came from immunoSEQ multiplex PCR; TCRdb stores just in-frame clones and leaves some out. The table records roughly 200,000 clones, more than 75% of them present only once. Input material: peripheral blood. This sequence was found in a woman older than 75 with acute or convalescent COVID-19. This rearrangement joins TRBV18 to TRBJ2-3; a possible D gene is TRBD2 (6 bases). CDR3 sequence: CASSGGIGTGTDTQYF. Written as DNA, the CDR3 is TGTGCCAGCTCGGGAGGAATAGGGACCGGGACAGATACGCAGTATTTT.